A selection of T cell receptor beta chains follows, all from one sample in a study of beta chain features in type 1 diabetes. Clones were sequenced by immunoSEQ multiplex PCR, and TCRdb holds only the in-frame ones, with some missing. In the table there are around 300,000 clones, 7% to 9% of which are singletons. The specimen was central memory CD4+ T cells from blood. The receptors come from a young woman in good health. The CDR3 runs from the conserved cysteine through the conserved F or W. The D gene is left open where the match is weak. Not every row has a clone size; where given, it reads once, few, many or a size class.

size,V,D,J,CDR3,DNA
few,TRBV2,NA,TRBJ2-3,CASSAIEQADTQYF,TGTGCCAGCAGTGCTATAGAGCAGGCAGATACGCAGTATTTT
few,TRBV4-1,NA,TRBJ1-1,CASSQPTRKNAEAFF,TGCGCCAGCAGCCAACCCACCCGGAAGAACGCTGAAGCTTTCTTT
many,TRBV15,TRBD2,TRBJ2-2,CATSRGLAGVSGELFF,TGTGCCACCAGCCGCGGACTAGCGGGGGTGAGCGGGGAGCTGTTTTTT
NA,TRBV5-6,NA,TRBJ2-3,CASSLSPRVDTQYF,TGTGCCAGCAGCTTAAGCCCCCGTGTCGATACGCAGTATTTT
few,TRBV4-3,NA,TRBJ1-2,CASSRKTGTGYGYTF,TGCGCCAGCAGCCGCAAAACCGGGACCGGCTATGGCTACACCTTC
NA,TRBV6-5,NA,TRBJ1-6,CASSYSGVPVNSPLHF,TGTGCCAGCAGTTACTCCGGAGTTCCCGTAAATTCACCCCTCCACTTT
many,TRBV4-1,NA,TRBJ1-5,CASSQALRTAGKAQPQHF,TGCGCCAGCAGCCAAGCTTTACGGACAGCCGGTAAGGCTCAGCCCCAGCATTTT
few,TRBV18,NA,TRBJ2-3,CASSPPDGGDTQYF,TGTGCCAGCTCACCACCCGATGGTGGAGATACGCAGTATTTT
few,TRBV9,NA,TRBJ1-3,CASSVGATGGNTIYF,TGTGCCAGCAGCGTAGGGGCCACAGGGGGAAACACCATATATTTT
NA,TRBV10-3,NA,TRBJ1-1,CAISENGYEAFF,TGTGCCATCAGTGAAAACGGTTACGAAGCTTTCTTT
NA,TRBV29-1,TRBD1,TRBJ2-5,CSGLDRGETQYF,TGCAGCGGCCTGGACAGGGGAGAGACCCAGTACTTC
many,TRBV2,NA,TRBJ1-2,CASNKDIDSGYTF,TGTGCCAGCAATAAGGACATTGATAGTGGCTACACCTTC
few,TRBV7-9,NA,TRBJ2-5,CASSYLLETQYF,TGTGCCAGCAGCTATCTCTTGGAGACCCAGTACTTC
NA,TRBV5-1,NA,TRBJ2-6,CASSSIGANVLTF,TGCGCCAGCAGCTCTATCGGGGCCAACGTCCTGACTTTC
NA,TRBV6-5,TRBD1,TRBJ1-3,CASTGTDANTIYF,TGTGCCAGCACAGGGACAGACGCAAACACCATATATTTT
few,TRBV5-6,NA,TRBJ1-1,CASSLEFGLGAEAFF,TGTGCCAGCAGCTTGGAGTTCGGGTTAGGGGCTGAAGCTTTCTTT
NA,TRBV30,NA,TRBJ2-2,CAWSVLGHVNTGELFF,TGTGCCTGGAGTGTACTGGGACACGTGAACACCGGGGAGCTGTTTTTT
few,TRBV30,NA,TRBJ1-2,CAWSVGRAYGYTF,TGTGCCTGGAGTGTGGGGAGGGCCTATGGCTACACCTTC
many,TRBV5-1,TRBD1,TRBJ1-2,CASSPGQGAGVEGYTF,TGCGCCAGCAGCCCGGGACAGGGGGCAGGTGTTGAAGGCTACACCTTC
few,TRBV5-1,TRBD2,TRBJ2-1,CASSWTSGGTNEQFF,TGCGCCAGCAGCTGGACTAGCGGGGGGACTAATGAGCAGTTCTTC
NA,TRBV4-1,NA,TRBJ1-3,CASSQEVRGSGNTIYF,TGCGCCAGCAGCCAAGAAGTCAGAGGATCCGGAAACACCATATATTTT
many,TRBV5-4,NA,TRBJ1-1,CASSVGGFNTEAFF,TGTGCCAGCAGCGTCGGGGGCTTTAACACTGAAGCTTTCTTT
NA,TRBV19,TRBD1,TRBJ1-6,CASREQGRNSPLHF,TGTGCCAGTAGGGAACAGGGGAGGAATTCACCCCTCCACTTT
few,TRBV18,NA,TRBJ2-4,CASSPGVELAKNIQYF,TGTGCCAGCTCACCAGGGGTTGAGTTGGCCAAAAACATTCAGTACTTC
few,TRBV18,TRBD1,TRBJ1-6,CASSPPVGQGNSPLHF,TGTGCCAGCTCACCGCCGGTCGGACAGGGGAATTCACCCCTCCACTTT
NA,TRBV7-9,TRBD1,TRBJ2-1,CASSFDRGPYNEQFF,TGTGCCAGCAGCTTCGACAGGGGGCCCTACAATGAGCAGTTCTTC
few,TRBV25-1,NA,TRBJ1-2,CASSPGYYGYTF,TGTGCCAGCAGTCCAGGGTACTATGGCTACACCTTC
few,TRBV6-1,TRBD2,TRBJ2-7,CASSESGSTTYEQYF,TGTGCCAGCAGTGAAAGCGGGAGTACAACCTACGAGCAGTACTTC
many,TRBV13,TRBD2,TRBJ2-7,CASSTNRYRLAGGPGEQYF,TGTGCCAGCAGCACGAACCGCTACCGACTAGCGGGAGGCCCTGGGGAGCAGTACTTC
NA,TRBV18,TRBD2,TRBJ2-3,CASSPGSGGITSRDTQYF,TGTGCCAGCTCACCGGGGAGCGGGGGGATAACCAGTCGAGATACGCAGTATTTT
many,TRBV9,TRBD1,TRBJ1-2,CASAGQLNYGYTF,TGTGCCAGCGCGGGACAGCTTAACTATGGCTACACCTTC
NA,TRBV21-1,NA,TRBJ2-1,CASSNPLDRVMGMKQFF,TGTGCCAGCAGCAACCCTCTTGACAGGGTGATGGGGATGAAGCAGTTCTTC
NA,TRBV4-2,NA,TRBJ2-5,CASSQEPQETQYF,TGTGCCAGCAGCCAAGAGCCACAAGAGACCCAGTACTTC
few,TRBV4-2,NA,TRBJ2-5,CASSTTGAEPQETQYF,TGTGCCAGCAGCACTACGGGAGCGGAGCCCCAAGAGACCCAGTACTTC
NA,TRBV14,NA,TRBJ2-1,CASSPFPQILFF,TGTGCCAGCAGCCCCTTCCCACAGATTCTGTTCTTC
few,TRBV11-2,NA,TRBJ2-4,CASSQDSLAAKNIQYF,TGTGCCAGCAGCCAAGATTCCCTCGCAGCCAAAAACATTCAGTACTTC
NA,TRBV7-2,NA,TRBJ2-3,CASSLPDTQYF,TGTGCCAGCAGCCTTCCAGATACGCAGTATTTT
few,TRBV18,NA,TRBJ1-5,CASSPPGGSNQPQHF,TGTGCCAGCTCACCACCGGGCGGGAGCAATCAGCCCCAGCATTTT
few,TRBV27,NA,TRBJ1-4,CASSTQGLNEKLFF,TGTGCCAGCAGTACTCAAGGTTTAAATGAAAAACTGTTTTTT
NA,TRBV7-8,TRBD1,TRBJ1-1,CASSVAGTVNTEAFF,TGTGCCAGCAGCGTCGCCGGGACAGTGAACACTGAAGCTTTCTTT
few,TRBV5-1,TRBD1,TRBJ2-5,CASSLTPVTGGGETQYF,TGCGCCAGCAGCTTGACGCCGGTAACAGGGGGAGGAGAGACCCAGTACTTC
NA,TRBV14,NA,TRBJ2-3,CASSQEPALPRDTQYF,TGTGCCAGCAGCCAGGAGCCGGCCCTTCCTCGAGATACGCAGTATTTT
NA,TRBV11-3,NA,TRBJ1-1,CASSFGRRLAFF,TGTGCCAGCAGCTTTGGTCGACGGTTAGCTTTCTTT
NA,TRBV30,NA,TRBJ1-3,CAWKVQSGNTIYF,TGTGCCTGGAAGGTGCAGTCCGGAAACACCATATATTTT
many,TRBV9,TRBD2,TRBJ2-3,CASSPRLADPTDTQYF,TGTGCCAGCAGCCCACGTCTAGCGGACCCCACAGATACGCAGTATTTT
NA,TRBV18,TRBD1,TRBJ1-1,CASSPRGQGMNTEAFF,TGTGCCAGCTCACCACGGGGACAGGGGATGAACACTGAAGCTTTCTTT
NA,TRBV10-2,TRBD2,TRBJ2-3,CASSAGTTEYF,TGCGCCAGCAGCGCCGGGACTACTGAGTATTTT
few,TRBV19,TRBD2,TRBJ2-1,CASREGRLHSGNEQFF,TGTGCCAGCAGGGAGGGGCGGTTACACTCGGGGAATGAGCAGTTCTTC
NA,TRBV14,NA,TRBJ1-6,CASSQVLGSPLHF,TGTGCCAGCAGCCAGGTGCTAGGTTCACCCCTCCACTTT
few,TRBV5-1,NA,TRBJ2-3,CASSQSRAQDTQYF,TGCGCCAGCAGCCAATCCAGGGCCCAAGATACGCAGTATTTT
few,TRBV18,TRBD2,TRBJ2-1,CASSPRPGLNDEQFF,TGTGCCAGCTCACCACGGCCGGGACTAAATGATGAGCAGTTCTTC
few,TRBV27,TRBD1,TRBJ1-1,CASSLTGKTFF,TGTGCCAGCAGCCTGACAGGGAAAACTTTCTTT
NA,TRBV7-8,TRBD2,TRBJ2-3,CASSLERVTGGQYF,TGTGCCAGCAGCTTAGAACGGGTAACGGGGGGGCAGTATTTT
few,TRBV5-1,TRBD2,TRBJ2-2,CASSLTSGTIQNTGELFF,TGCGCCAGCAGCTTGACCTCCGGGACTATCCAGAACACCGGGGAGCTGTTTTTT
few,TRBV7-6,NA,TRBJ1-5,CASSLGPKMPQHF,TGTGCCAGCAGCTTGGGACCGAAAATGCCCCAGCATTTT
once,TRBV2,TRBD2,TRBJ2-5,CASPRASTSGGTQYF,TGTGCCAGCCCACGAGCGTCTACTAGCGGGGGGACCCAGTACTTC
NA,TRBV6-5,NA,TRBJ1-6,CASTRGNNSPLHF,TGTGCCAGCACAAGGGGTAATAATTCACCCCTCCACTTT
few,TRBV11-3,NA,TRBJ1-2,CASSLKTLGAPGRGYTF,TGTGCCAGCAGCCTAAAAACACTAGGAGCCCCCGGGAGGGGCTACACCTTC
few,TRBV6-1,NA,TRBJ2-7,CASGREEQYF,TGTGCCAGCGGCCGGGAGGAGCAGTACTTC